This TCR beta chain emerged from a study of blood T cell repertoires in COVID-19. The wider study: The United States, Italy and Spain were the sources of the acute and convalescent COVID-19 samples. Nucleic acid was either cDNA or gDNA, and it came from T cells, B-cell-depleted T cells, or PBMCs.

Trimming stripped 6 bases from V and 6 bases from J, with 14 bases between. This CDR3 comprises 13 residues. Source study methods: For nucleated cells, counts were estimated from reference gene primer amplification. TCRdb's copy holds only in-frame clones and misses some; the assay was immunoSEQ multiplex PCR. The V and J calls and clone size come from that table; D and trimming were worked out from the DNA. The sample comprises approximately 240,000 clones, just under 85% of which are singletons, and 4% rests with the top ten. V usage is TRBV12-3 or TRBV12-4 and J usage is TRBJ1-2; D ambiguous. Material for sequencing was peripheral blood. The clonotype comes from a man between 50 and 59 years old with acute or convalescent COVID-19. The CDR3 here is CASRRARGDGYTF. The DNA of the CDR3 is TGTGCCAGCAGGCGGGCCCGAGGCGATGGCTACACCTTC.